This T cell receptor beta chain was found in a study of control samples from healthy donors and cancer patients. Assay used: immunoSEQ multiplex PCR; TCRdb lists only in-frame clones, some missing. The sample includes 150,000 to 200,000 clones, over 85% of them seen just once. The V end lost 2 bases, the J end lost 5 bases, and 9 bases lay between the germline ends. The CDR3 covers 13 residues. Germline V gene lookup returns CDR1 SEHNR and CDR2 FQNEAQ (reference sequence). The clonotype was recovered from a woman aged 40 to 50 in good health. The sequencing input was blood. The chain is built from TRBV7-9 and TRBJ2-5; no definite D call. The CDR3 sequence: CASSLSRAETQYF. CDR3 nucleotide sequence: TGTGCCAGCAGCTTATCAAGGGCGGAGACCCAGTACTTC.